The entry below gives a single T cell receptor beta chain sequence along with its context. Data came from immunoSEQ multiplex PCR; TCRdb stores just in-frame clones and leaves some out. The sample includes some 160,000 clones, around 79% seen only once; the top ten take 15% to 20%. The data were obtained in a study of blood T cell repertoires in COVID-19. The overall study: In each case, the material was cDNA or gDNA derived from T cells, B-cell-depleted T cells, or PBMCs.

The CDR3 has 17 residues. Germline V CDR1 and CDR2: SGHRS, YFSETQ. Between the trimmed V and J ends, which lost 4 bases and 6 bases, there was a span of 26 bases. Enrollees, about 18 to 90 years old, lived in roughly 24 US areas. Self-reported history from a screening survey and questionnaire set each donor's cohort. This sequence joins TRBV5-1 and TRBJ2-7, with D tentatively TRBD1 (8 bases). Sequencing was done on a sample of PBMCs or T cells enriched from blood (not recorded which). This clonotype originated in a woman between 65 and 79 years old in a cohort exposed to, infected with or recovered from COVID-19 (not recorded which). Here the CDR3 reads CASSLPGGQGGLSEQYF. The CDR3 DNA follows: TGCGCCAGCAGCCTGCCCGGTGGACAGGGAGGGCTGTCCGAGCAGTACTTC.